These 20 T cell receptor beta chains originate from one sample sequenced in a study of T cells after yellow fever vaccination. One entry per CDR3 protein, called by TCRdb with MiXCR from the 5' RACE reads. Among more than 250,000 distinct CDR3 sequences listed, about 6.9% were seen once. Here the sequenced sample was PBMCs, taken approximately 47 days after the first yellow fever vaccination. All receptors come from a man younger than 30 who received the YFV17D yellow fever vaccine.

This clonotype has just a few counts. The chain joins TRBV19 to TRBJ2-2; 7 positions agree with TRBD1. The trim removed 7 bases at V and 7 bases at J, leaving 15 bases unmatched. The germline CDR1 and CDR2 sequences are LNHDA and SQIVND (reference sequence). The CDR3 loop spans 16 amino acids. The CDR3 DNA reads TGTGCCAGTACCAAGTATGAGGGGACAGCCCGCGGGGAGCTGTTTTTT. As protein: CASTKYEGTARGELFF.

This chain joins TRBV12-3 or TRBV12-4 and TRBJ2-1, with D maybe TRBD2 (7 bases). The CDR3 spans 17 residues. V was shortened by 4 bases and J by 11 bases, with 27 bases between the two germline ends. CDR3 loop: CASSSRGRERGGMQQFF. CDR3 sequence (DNA): TGTGCCAGCAGTTCCCGGGGCCGAGAAAGGGGGGGCATGCAGCAGTTCTTC.

This clonotype appeared a few times. The chain carries TRBV7-2 and TRBJ1-5; 9 nucleotides agree with TRBD1. The CDR3 totals 16 residues. CDR1 and CDR2 (germline): SGHTA, FQGNSA. Losses at the gene ends were 0 bases for V and 7 bases for J; bases not matched to a gene: 7. The chain's CDR3 is CASSLAGTGYRQPQHF. The CDR3 DNA is TGTGCCAGCAGCTTAGCCGGGACAGGGTATCGGCAGCCCCAGCATTTT.

This clonotype appeared many times. The CDR3: CAGGGGSYNEQFF. In nucleotides, the CDR3 is TGTGCCGGGGGGGGCGGCTCCTACAATGAGCAGTTCTTC. V usage is TRBV12-3 or TRBV12-4 and J usage is TRBJ2-1; tentatively, D is TRBD2 (7 bases). Trimming pared 11 bases from V and 0 bases from J, leaving 11 bases between. This CDR3 is 13 amino acids long.

The chain has TRBV5-1 and TRBJ2-5; D uncertain. The germline gives CDR1 SGHRS, CDR2 YFSETQ. The CDR3 is 16 residues long. Between the trimmed V and J ends, which lost 1 base and 3 bases, there was a span of 16 bases. CDR3 sequence reads: CASSLISSREEETQYF. The CDR3 nucleotides are TGCGCCAGCAGCTTGATTAGTTCGCGTGAGGAAGAGACCCAGTACTTC.

The table lists this clonotype with many counts. This chain joins TRBV18 and TRBJ2-7; the D call may be TRBD1 or TRBD2 (5 bases each). V lost 5 bases to trimming and J lost 0 bases, with 11 bases between them. Germline values: CDR1 KGHSH, CDR2 LQKENI. This CDR3 is 14 amino acids long. The CDR3 reads CASSAGTVSYEQYV. CDR3 in DNA: TGTGCCAGCTCAGCCGGGACCGTCTCCTACGAGCAGTACGTC.

The rearrangement joins TRBV30 to TRBJ2-3; 7 bases are shared with TRBD1. The CDR3 loop spans 12 amino acids. Germline lookup yields CDR1 GTSNPN and CDR2 SVGIG (reference sequence). V trimming: 5 bases; J trimming: 2 bases; junction bases outside the gene matches: 1. Here the CDR3 DNA reads TGTGCCTGGGACAGGGACACAGATACGCAGTATTTT. It is translated as CAWDRDTDTQYF.

Ten or more counts support this clonotype. The CDR3 here is CSARNRGYGYTF. DNA for the CDR3: TGCAGTGCTAGAAACAGGGGATATGGCTACACCTTC. The genes are TRBV20-1 and TRBJ1-2; 7 bases align to TRBD1. Trimming at V came to 2 bases and at J to 5 bases, leaving 2 bases not matched to a gene. CDR1 and CDR2 from the germline V gene are DFQATT and SNEGSKA (reference sequence). The CDR3 is 12 amino acids.

This clonotype was counted ten times or more. The chain carries TRBV15 and TRBJ2-3, with D tentatively TRBD2 (6 bases). The germline gives CDR1 LNHNV, CDR2 YYDKDF (reference sequence). The CDR3 is made up of 13 amino acids. Between the trimmed V and J ends, which lost 2 bases and 6 bases, there was a span of 9 bases. CDR3: CATSRPGVDTQYF. For the CDR3, the DNA is TGTGCCACCAGCAGACCGGGGGTGGATACGCAGTATTTT.

This clonotype turned up a few times. The gene calls are TRBV18 and TRBJ1-2; 9 bases fit TRBD1. The germline V gene has CDR1 KGHSH and CDR2 LQKENI. There are 14 residues in the CDR3. Trimming at V came to 6 bases and at J to 5 bases, leaving 7 bases not matched to a gene. CDR3 DNA sequence: TGTGCCAGCTCGTCCGGGACAGGGAAATATGGCTACACCTTC. Amino acid sequence: CASSSGTGKYGYTF.

The V call is TRBV7-3, the J call TRBJ1-1; D gene uncertain. This CDR3 is 11 amino acids long. From germline, CDR1 is SGHTA and CDR2 FQGTGA. V gave up 5 bases and J gave up 6 bases, with 7 bases separating them. In nucleotides, the CDR3 is TGTGCCAGCAGCCTCGGGTCTGAAGCTTTCTTT. Translated, it gives CASSLGSEAFF.

The chain uses TRBV20-1 and TRBJ1-2; the D gene is possibly TRBD1 (5 bases). Germline V gives CDR1 DFQATT, CDR2 SNEGSKA (reference sequence). This CDR3 contains 14 residues. Trimming shortened V by 5 bases and J by 8 bases, and 21 bases separated the two germline ends. The CDR3 nucleotides read TGCAGTGCTCCCGTGAAAGGGGTCGACGGCGGCTACACCTTC. Its translation: CSAPVKGVDGGYTF.

The rearrangement uses TRBV5-1 and TRBJ2-1, with a weak D call TRBD1 (5 bases). CDR3 length: 14 residues. The germline CDR1 and CDR2 sequences are SGHRS and YFSETQ. V was clipped by 2 bases and J by 4 bases, with 10 bases between them. For the CDR3, the DNA is TGCGCCAGCAGCTTAAGCAGGGATTACAATGAGCAGTTCTTC. Translation: CASSLSRDYNEQFF. Full variable domain (remainder filled in from reference TRBV5-1 and TRBJ2-1): KAGVTQTPRYLIKTRGQQVTLSCSPISGHRSVSWYQQTPGQGLQFLFEYFSETQRNKGNFPGRFSGRQFSNSRSEMNVSTLELGDSALYLCASSLSRDYNEQFFGPGTRLTVL.

This clonotype came up a few times. The rearrangement links TRBV7-3 to TRBJ2-5; 9 nucleotides agree with TRBD2. This CDR3 is built from 15 residues. The J segment lost 2 bases and the V segment lost 3 bases, leaving 4 bases of the junction unmatched. The germline gives CDR1 SGHTA, CDR2 FQGTGA. CDR3 bases: TGTGCCAGCAGCTTCGGGGCGGGGGGGCAAGAGACCCAGTACTTC. Protein sequence: CASSFGAGGQETQYF.

Of note for this clonotype: The conserved final phenylalanine or tryptophan is absent from the CDR3, which likely points to a read error. The V and J genes are TRBV5-1 and TRBJ2-3; 9 nucleotides align to TRBD2. V lost 4 bases to trimming and J lost 2 bases; unmatched junction nucleotides: 8. The CDR3 covers 16 residues. The germline CDR1 and CDR2 sequences are SGHRS and YFSETQ. The CDR3 DNA reads TGCGCCAGCAGCCCCAATAGCGGGGGAATCACAGATACGCAGTATTCT. Amino acids: CASSPNSGGITDTQYS.

The CDR3 bases are TGCAGTGCTAGGAGTCCCGGGACTACGGGCGGTCAGTTCTTC. This gives the protein CSARSPGTTGGQFF. The chain carries TRBV20-1 and TRBJ2-5, with 7 bases that match TRBD2. The end of the DNA is better explained by TRBJ2-1, so the J call may be wrong. Germline lookup yields CDR1 DFQATT and CDR2 SNEGSKA (reference sequence). The CDR3 sequence is 14 residues long.

This clonotype was detected only a few times. The CDR3 sequence is CASSLDAEFYGYTF. The CDR3 DNA follows: TGTGCCAGCAGTTTAGATGCCGAGTTTTATGGCTACACCTTC. This sequence joins TRBV12-3 or TRBV12-4 and TRBJ1-2; no clear D. The CDR3 loop spans 14 amino acids. With 1 base removed from V and 5 bases from J, the gap between germline ends came to 11 bases.

The chain links TRBV28 to TRBJ2-1; 9 bases are shared with TRBD1. CDR3 length equals 16 residues. Germline V gene data show CDR1 as MDHEN and CDR2 as SYDVKM. V was pared by 5 bases and J by 4 bases, with 9 bases of the junction left unmatched. CDR3 sequence: CASSPVRGQGYNEQFF. The CDR3 nucleotides read TGTGCCAGCAGTCCCGTACGGGGACAGGGATACAATGAGCAGTTCTTC.

A few counts support this clonotype. DNA for the CDR3: TGTGCCAGCAGTCACCCAGTAAACCCCTCTGGGGCCAACGTCCTGACTTTC. Protein product: CASSHPVNPSGANVLTF. This chain joins TRBV27 and TRBJ2-6; D gene ambiguous. The germline gives CDR1 MNHEY, CDR2 SMNVEV (reference sequence). Trimming stripped 5 bases from V and 0 bases from J, with 14 bases between. This CDR3 has 17 residues.

The V call is TRBV12-3 or TRBV12-4, the J call TRBJ2-3; 8 bases agree with TRBD1. V was pared by 6 bases and J by 4 bases, with 6 bases of the junction left unmatched. The CDR3 length is 14 residues. CDR3 nucleotides: TGTGCCAGCAGGAGCAGGGGGCGTCCAGATACGCAGTATTTT. Its protein product is CASRSRGRPDTQYF.